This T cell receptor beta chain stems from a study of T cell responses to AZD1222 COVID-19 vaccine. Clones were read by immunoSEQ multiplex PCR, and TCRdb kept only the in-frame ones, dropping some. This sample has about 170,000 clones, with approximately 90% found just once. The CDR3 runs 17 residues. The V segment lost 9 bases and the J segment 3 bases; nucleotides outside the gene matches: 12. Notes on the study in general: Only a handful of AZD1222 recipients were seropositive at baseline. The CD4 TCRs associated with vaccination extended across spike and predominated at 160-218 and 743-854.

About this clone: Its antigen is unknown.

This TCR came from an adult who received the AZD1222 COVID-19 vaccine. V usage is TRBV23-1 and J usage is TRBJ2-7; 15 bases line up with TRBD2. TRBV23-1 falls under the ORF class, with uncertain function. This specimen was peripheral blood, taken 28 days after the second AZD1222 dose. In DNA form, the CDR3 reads TGCGCCAGGCAGGGACTAGCGGGGGGCCCAGATCACTACGAGCAGTACTTC. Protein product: CARQGLAGGPDHYEQYF.